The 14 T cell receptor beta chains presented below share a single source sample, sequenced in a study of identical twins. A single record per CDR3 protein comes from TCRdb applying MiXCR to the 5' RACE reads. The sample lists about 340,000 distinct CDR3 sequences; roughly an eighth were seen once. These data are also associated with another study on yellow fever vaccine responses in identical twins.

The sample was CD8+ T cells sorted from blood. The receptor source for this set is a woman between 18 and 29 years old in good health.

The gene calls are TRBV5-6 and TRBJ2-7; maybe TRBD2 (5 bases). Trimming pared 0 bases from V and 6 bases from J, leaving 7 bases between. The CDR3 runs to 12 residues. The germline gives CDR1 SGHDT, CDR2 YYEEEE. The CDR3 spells CASSLGEGEQYF. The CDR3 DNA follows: TGTGCCAGCAGCTTGGGAGAGGGCGAGCAGTACTTC.

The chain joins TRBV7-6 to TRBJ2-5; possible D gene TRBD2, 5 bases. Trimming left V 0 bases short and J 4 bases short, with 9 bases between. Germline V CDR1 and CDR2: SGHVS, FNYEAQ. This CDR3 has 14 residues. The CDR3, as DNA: TGTGCCAGCAGCTTAGCCTGGGGAGTAGAGACCCAGTACTTC. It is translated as CASSLAWGVETQYF.

The CDR3 protein is CASSEGYSWDRGRDTQYF. The CDR3, as DNA: TGTGCCAGCAGTGAAGGTTATTCGTGGGACAGGGGGCGGGATACGCAGTATTTT. The chain couples TRBV6-1 to TRBJ2-3; 12 bases fit TRBD1. V shed 1 base and J 6 bases; nucleotides not matched to a gene: 11. There are 18 residues in the CDR3. CDR1 is MNHNS and CDR2 is SASEGT in the germline V gene.

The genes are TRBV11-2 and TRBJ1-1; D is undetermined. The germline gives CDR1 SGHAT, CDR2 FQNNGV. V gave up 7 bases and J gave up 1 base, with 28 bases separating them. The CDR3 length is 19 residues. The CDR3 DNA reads TGTGCCAGCATCCTCCCACCCCCAGGATGGACGCCCCAGAACACTGAAGCTTTCTTT. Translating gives CASILPPPGWTPQNTEAFF.

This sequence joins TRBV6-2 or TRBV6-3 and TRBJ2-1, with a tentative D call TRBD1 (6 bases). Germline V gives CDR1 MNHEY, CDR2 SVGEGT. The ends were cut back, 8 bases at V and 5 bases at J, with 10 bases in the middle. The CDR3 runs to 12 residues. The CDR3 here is CASSDSHNEQFF. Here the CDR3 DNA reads TGTGCCAGCTCGGACAGTCACAATGAGCAGTTCTTC.

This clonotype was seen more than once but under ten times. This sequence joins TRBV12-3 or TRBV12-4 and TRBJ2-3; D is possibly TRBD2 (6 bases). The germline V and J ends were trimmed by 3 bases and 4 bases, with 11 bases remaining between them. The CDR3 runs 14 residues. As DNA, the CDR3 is TGTGCCAGCAGTTTTCGGGGGAGCTCAGATACGCAGTATTTT. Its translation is CASSFRGSSDTQYF.

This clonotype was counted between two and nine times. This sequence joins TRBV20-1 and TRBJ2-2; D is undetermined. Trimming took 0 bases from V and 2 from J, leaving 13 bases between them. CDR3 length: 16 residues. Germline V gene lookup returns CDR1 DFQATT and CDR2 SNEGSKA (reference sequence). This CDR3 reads CSARDPGWVNTGELFF. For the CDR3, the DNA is TGCAGTGCTAGAGATCCCGGCTGGGTAAACACCGGGGAGCTGTTTTTT.

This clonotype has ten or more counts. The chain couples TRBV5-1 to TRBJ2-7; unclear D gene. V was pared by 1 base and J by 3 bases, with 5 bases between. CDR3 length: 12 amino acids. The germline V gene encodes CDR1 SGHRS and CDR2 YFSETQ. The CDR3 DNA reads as TGCGCCAGCAGCTTGCCAGGCTACGAGCAGTACTTC. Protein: CASSLPGYEQYF.

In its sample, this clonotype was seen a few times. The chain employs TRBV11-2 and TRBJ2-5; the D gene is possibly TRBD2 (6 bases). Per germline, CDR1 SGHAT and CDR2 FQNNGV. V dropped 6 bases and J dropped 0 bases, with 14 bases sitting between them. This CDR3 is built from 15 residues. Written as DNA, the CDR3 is TGTGCCAGCAGTTCGGCCGGGGGAAACCAAGAGACCCAGTACTTC. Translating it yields CASSSAGGNQETQYF.

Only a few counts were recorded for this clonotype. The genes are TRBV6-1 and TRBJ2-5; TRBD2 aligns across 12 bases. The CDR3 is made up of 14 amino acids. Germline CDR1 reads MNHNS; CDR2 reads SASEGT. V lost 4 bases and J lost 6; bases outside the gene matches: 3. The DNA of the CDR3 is TGTGCCAGCAGTGGACTAGCGGGGGAACAGACCCAGTACTTC. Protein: CASSGLAGEQTQYF.

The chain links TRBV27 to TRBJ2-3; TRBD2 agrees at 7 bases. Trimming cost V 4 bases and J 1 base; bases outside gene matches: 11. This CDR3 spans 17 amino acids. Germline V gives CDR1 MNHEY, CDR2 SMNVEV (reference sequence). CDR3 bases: TGTGCCAGCAGTTCCACTAGGGAGGGCCGGGGCACAGATACGCAGTATTTT. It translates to CASSSTREGRGTDTQYF.

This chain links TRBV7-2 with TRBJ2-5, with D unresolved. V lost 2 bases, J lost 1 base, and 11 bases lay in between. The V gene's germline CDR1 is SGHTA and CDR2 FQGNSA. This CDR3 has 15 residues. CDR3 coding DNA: TGTGCCAGCAGCTTAACGAAGGGAACCCAAGAGACCCAGTACTTC. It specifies CASSLTKGTQETQYF.

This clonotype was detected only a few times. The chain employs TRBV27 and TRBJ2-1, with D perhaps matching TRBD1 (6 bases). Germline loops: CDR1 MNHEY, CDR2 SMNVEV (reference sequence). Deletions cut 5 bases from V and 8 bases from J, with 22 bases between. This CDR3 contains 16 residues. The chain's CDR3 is CASSTRDKSWLDEQFF. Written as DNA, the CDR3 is TGTGCCAGCAGTACCCGGGACAAAAGTTGGTTGGATGAGCAGTTCTTC.

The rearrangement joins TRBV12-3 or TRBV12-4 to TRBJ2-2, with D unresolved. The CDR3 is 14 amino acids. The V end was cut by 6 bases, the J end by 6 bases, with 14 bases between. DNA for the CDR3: TGTGCCAGCAGCCTCTTGACATTCGCCGGGGAGCTGTTTTTT. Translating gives CASSLLTFAGELFF.